This TCR beta chain came from a study of early T cells in non-severe SARS-CoV-2 infection (dated by TCRdb to the early 2020s). Broadly, across the study: Bulk RNA from unsorted whole blood was used for TCR sequencing, so alpha and beta chains could not be paired. Study-wide findings and limitations: VDJdb matching was skewed toward anti-spike CD8 responses, so virus-specific expansions were likely underestimated and private and CD4 specificities were missed.

Library construction relied on 5' RACE. Sequenced using a NextSeq 500. Unique molecular identifiers were attached to individual cDNA molecules in the TCR library protocol so that sequencing error and PCR bias could be corrected. Both TCR alpha and beta chains were sequenced, and tight co-correlation was observed between alpha and beta sequence abundances in each sample. As for the authors' bioinformatics: V gene, J gene and CDR3 annotation of TCR sequences was performed with Decombinator V4. TCRs were defined as expanded if a significant change between any two time points was detected under a Poisson model with p below 0.0001. Abundances of TCRs were expressed as counts per million after normalisation to the total number of TCRs sequenced in each sample. MAIT TCRs were defined by TRAV1-2 paired with TRAJ12, TRAJ20 or TRAJ33, and iNKT TCRs by TRAV10 paired with TRAJ18. VDJdb, accessed on 1 November 2021, was searched for TCRs annotated for CMV, EBV and SARS-CoV-2, and TCRs annotated for more than one antigen were excluded. TCRdb itself trimmed the public reads at Q25 with fastp, ran MiXCR and retained productive beta chains. Every distinct CDR3 protein forms one entry, paired with its most common genes and DNA. What appears here as the V and J calls and clone size reflects TCRdb's work, not the paper's. This sample has tens of thousands of distinct CDR3 sequences in its table, and about 10% of those were observed once. The ten biggest clones cover 3.5% to 5% of the sample.

Trimming leaves V shorter by 2 bases and J shorter by 4 bases, with the junction holding 16 bases beyond the gene matches. The CDR3 measures 18 amino acids from cysteine to phenylalanine. The entry retains the CDR3 DNA only, 54 bases that are in frame from base 1. CDR1 and CDR2 are drawn from the germline V gene: SNHLY, FYNNEI. As for this clonotype: Its antigen is currently not known. Base qualities are not at hand, and no much larger clone is one base apart.

This was a case-control study nested in a cohort of healthcare workers in London, UK, who had nasopharyngeal swab PCR tests and blood samples taken every week. Healthcare workers were recruited during the week of the UK lockdown, between 23 and 31 March 2020, and followed weekly for up to about 15 weeks. The sequence derives from an adult who was a healthcare worker with PCR-confirmed SARS-CoV-2 infection or an uninfected control (not recorded which). Material: whole blood, obtained at baseline. The V gene is TRBV2 and the J gene is TRBJ1-2, with 7 middle bases fitting TRBD1. This receptor carries the CDR3 CASSEYRSDRVVSYGYTF. The sequence in DNA is TGTGCCAGCAGTGAATATCGGAGTGACAGGGTTGTTAGCTATGGCTACACCTTC.